This TCR beta chain stems from a study of PD-1 blockade in classical Hodgkin lymphoma (dated by TCRdb to the early 2020s). For the wider study: Nivolumab dosing was 3 mg/kg intravenously every 2 weeks, continuing until either disease progression or unacceptable toxicity. The study used CyTOF and TCR beta sequencing to define a peripheral blood immune signature of response to PD-1 blockade in classical Hodgkin lymphoma.

V is reduced by 0 bases and J by 2 bases, leaving a spacing of 17 bases between them. Reading from cysteine to phenylalanine, the CDR3 counts 18 amino acids. Only CDR3 DNA remains: 54 bases, in frame from the first base. CDR1 MGHRA and CDR2 YSYEKL are derived from the germline V gene. In the paper's terms, the time point label means: cycle 4 day 1 (C4D1), after more than 5 weeks of nivolumab. All trial patients had relapsed after autologous stem cell transplantation, with cohorts A, B and C differing in prior brentuximab vedotin exposure. A total of fewer than 65 patients with relapsed/refractory classical Hodgkin lymphoma made up the trial cohort, and each patient's best overall response was complete response, partial response or progressive disease. Trial patients were treated with single-agent nivolumab in the multi-cohort phase II CheckMate 205 trial. An independent review committee assessed best overall response by applying the 2007 International Working Group response criteria. Trial PBMCs were obtained immediately prior to nivolumab initiation (C1D1) and on therapy at cycle 2 day 1 and cycle 4 day 1. Peripheral blood was collected in 8 mL Vacutainer Cell Preparation Tubes, from which PBMCs were isolated by centrifugation and then cryopreserved.

The study at large found these results: Lower diversity was observed in patients in whom nivolumab was started less than 1 year after ASCT, and these patients were excluded from later analyses so that confounding by immune reconstitution would be avoided. By C4D1, a significant rise was seen in CD4+ TCR diversity but not in CD8+ TCR diversity (p=0.0027 vs p=0.16), and the rise was most apparent among complete responders (p=0.02). Trial patients with a complete response had baseline diversity similar to that of newly diagnosed patients, while partial responders and progressors had significantly lower diversity. The study was restricted to a single clinical trial cohort, and the causes of repertoire differences, possibly disease activity or prior therapy, were left undefined. Baseline TCR diversity was reported to be lower in newly diagnosed patients than in healthy donors and to be lower still in relapsed/refractory patients.

Genomic DNA was extracted with the Qiagen DNeasy kit from unsorted PBMCs and from negatively selected CD4+ and CD8+ fractions. TCR beta CDR3 regions were subjected to amplification by immunoSEQ multiplex PCR with primers that anneal to V and J segments. A synthetic immune receptor repertoire was used to minimize amplification bias, and remaining bias was computationally removed after sequencing. Processing in the source paper ran as follows. Custom Python scripts were used to quantify repertoire diversity as the Shannon entropy index. Unsorted, CD4+ and CD8+ repertoires were analyzed separately, except for combined analyses in which CD4+ and CD8+ sequences were merged in silico. A clone was considered expanded if an increase in frequency of at least 2-fold after treatment relative to C1D1 was found, and a pseudocount of 0.5 was applied to clones undetected at baseline. Singleton clones were defined as clones with 0 or 1 copy at C1D1, and non-singleton clones were defined as clones with 2 or more copies. Clones expanded in unsorted samples were labelled as CD4+, CD8+ or unknown by matching protein sequences in sorted samples from the same patient. Diversity changes from C1D1 to C4D1 were tested in paired samples using Wilcoxon tests. Imported from immuneACCESS, the table was reduced by TCRdb to in-frame sequences with V and J called. These copies leave out some clones; in studies compared against another copy, an unresolved V gene accounts for under half, and the cause of the remainder is not known. Clone size and V and J calls were adopted from that table, with D and trimming inferred from the DNA. Recorded for this sample are under 50,000 clones; 60% to 70% of them occurred a single time. The biggest ten clones account for 3% to 3.5% of the sample.

Only a few counts were recorded for this clone. No cognate antigen has been identified for it. No quality values exist for individual bases; no much larger clone is one base distant. The chain is assembled from TRBV4-1 and TRBJ1-5, and the D gene may be TRBD1, 6 bases matching. The receptor was isolated from a human donor with classical Hodgkin lymphoma. The sample here was peripheral blood mononuclear cells (PBMCs), taken before the fourth cycle of nivolumab. The sequenced DNA is TGCGCCAGCAGCCAAGACCCGACAGGCAAGTACGGCAATCAGCCCCAGCATTTT. Its amino acids are CASSQDPTGKYGNQPQHF.